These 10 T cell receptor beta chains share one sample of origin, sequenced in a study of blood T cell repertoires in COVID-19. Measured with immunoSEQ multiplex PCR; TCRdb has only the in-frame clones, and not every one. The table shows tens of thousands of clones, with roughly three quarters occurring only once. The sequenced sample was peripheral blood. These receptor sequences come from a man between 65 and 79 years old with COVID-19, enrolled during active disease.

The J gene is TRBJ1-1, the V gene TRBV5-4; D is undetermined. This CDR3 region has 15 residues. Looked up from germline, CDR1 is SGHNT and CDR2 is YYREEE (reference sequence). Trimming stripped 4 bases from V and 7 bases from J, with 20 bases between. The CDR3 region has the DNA TGTGCCAGCAGCCCTTTCCCCCATGTTAGACTTGAAGCTTTCTTT. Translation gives CASSPFPHVRLEAFF. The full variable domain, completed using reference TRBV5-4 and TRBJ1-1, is ETGVTQSPTHLIKTRGQQVTLRCSSQSGHNTVSWYQQALGQGPQFIFQYYREEENGRGNFPPRFSGLQFPNYSSELNVNALELDDSALYLCASSPFPHVRLEAFFGQGTRLTVV.

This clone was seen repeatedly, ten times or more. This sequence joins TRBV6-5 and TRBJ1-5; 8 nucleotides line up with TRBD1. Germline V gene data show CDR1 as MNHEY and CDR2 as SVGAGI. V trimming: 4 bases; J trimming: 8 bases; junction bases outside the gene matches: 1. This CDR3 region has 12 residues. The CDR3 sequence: CASSSTGEPQHF. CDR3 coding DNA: TGTGCCAGCAGTTCGACAGGGGAGCCCCAGCATTTT.

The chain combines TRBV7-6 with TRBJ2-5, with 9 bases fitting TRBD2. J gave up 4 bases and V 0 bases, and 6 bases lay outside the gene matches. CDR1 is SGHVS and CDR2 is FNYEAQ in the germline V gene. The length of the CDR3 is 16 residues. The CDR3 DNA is TGTGCCAGCAGCTTAGCCCCATCTAGCGGGACAGAGACCCAGTACTTC. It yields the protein CASSLAPSSGTETQYF.

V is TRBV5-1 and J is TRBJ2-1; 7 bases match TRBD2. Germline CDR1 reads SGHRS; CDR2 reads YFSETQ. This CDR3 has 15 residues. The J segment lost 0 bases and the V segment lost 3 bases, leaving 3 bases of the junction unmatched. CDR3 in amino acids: CASSSLAASYNEQFF. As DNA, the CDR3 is TGCGCCAGCAGCTCGCTAGCGGCCTCCTACAATGAGCAGTTCTTC.

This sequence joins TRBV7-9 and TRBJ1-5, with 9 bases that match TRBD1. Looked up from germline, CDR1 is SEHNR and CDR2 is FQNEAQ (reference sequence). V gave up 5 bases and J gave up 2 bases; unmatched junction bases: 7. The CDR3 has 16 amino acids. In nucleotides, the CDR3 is TGTGCCAGCAGCATACACAGGGGGCGCGGCAATCAGCCCCAGCATTTT. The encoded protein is CASSIHRGRGNQPQHF.

CDR3 sequence: CASRWGVGEKLFF. The CDR3 nucleotides are TGTGCCAGCAGATGGGGGGTCGGGGAAAAACTGTTTTTT. The rearrangement joins TRBV2 to TRBJ1-4; a possible D gene is TRBD1 (5 bases). There are 13 residues in the CDR3. Germline loops: CDR1 SNHLY, CDR2 FYNNEI. With 6 bases removed from V and 8 bases from J, the gap between germline ends came to 13 bases.

CDR3 amino acids: CASRNNGGLNTEAFF. The DNA of the CDR3 is TGTGCCAGCAGGAATAACGGGGGACTGAACACTGAAGCTTTCTTT. The chain employs TRBV28 and TRBJ1-1; possibly TRBD1 for D (5 bases). Germline CDR1 and CDR2: MDHEN and SYDVKM. V lost 6 bases to trimming and J lost 0 bases, with 14 bases between them. This CDR3 is 15 amino acids long.

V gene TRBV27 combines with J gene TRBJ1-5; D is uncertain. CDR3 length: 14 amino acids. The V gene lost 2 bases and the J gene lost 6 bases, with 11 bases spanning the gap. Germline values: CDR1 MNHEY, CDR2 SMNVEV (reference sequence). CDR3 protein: CASSLVRSFQPQHF. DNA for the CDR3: TGTGCCAGCAGTTTAGTGAGGTCGTTTCAGCCCCAGCATTTT.

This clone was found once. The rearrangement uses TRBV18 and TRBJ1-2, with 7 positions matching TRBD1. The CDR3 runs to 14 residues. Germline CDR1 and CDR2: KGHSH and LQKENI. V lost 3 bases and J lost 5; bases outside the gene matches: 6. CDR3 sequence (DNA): TGTGCCAGCTCACCCGGGACAGATCTATATGGCTACACCTTC. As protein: CASSPGTDLYGYTF.

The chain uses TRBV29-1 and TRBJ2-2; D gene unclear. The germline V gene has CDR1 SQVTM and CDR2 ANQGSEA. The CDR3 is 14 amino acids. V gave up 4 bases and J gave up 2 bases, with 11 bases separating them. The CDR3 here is CSVGHTPNTGELFF. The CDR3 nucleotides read TGCAGCGTTGGACACACACCCAACACCGGGGAGCTGTTTTTT.